Listed here are 18 T cell receptor beta chains from one sample, sequenced in a study of blood T cell repertoires in COVID-19. The repertoire was sequenced with immunoSEQ multiplex PCR; TCRdb's copy has only in-frame clones and lacks some. Among 200,000 to 300,000 clones listed, roughly nine tenths were seen once. The sample taken for sequencing was peripheral blood. The receptors were gathered from a man in his sixties who had recovered from COVID-19.

The genes are TRBV5-1 and TRBJ2-1; TRBD1 aligns across 8 bases. This CDR3 comprises 15 residues. Germline V lookup: CDR1 SGHRS, CDR2 YFSETQ. V dropped 1 base and J dropped 1; count of bases not matched to a gene: 1. This CDR3 reads CASSLTGGSYNEQFF. The CDR3, as DNA: TGCGCCAGCAGCTTGACAGGGGGATCCTACAATGAGCAGTTCTTC. Variable domain in full (rest from reference TRBV5-1 and TRBJ2-1): KAGVTQTPRYLIKTRGQQVTLSCSPISGHRSVSWYQQTPGQGLQFLFEYFSETQRNKGNFPGRFSGRQFSNSRSEMNVSTLELGDSALYLCASSLTGGSYNEQFFGPGTRLTVL.

This sequence joins TRBV7-8 and TRBJ1-2; 7 bases fit TRBD1. CDR1 is SGHVS, CDR2 FQNEAQ, per germline. J was trimmed by 4 bases and V by 5 bases; bases with no gene match: 10. The CDR3 consists of 15 residues. The CDR3, as DNA: TGTGCCAGCAGCCTAAGGACAGGCGGTATCTATGGCTACACCTTC. The encoded protein is CASSLRTGGIYGYTF.

J is TRBJ2-2 and V is TRBV5-1, with 10 positions matching TRBD2. CDR1 is SGHRS, CDR2 YFSETQ, per germline. The V and J ends lost 0 bases and 2 bases, in that order; junction bases with no gene match: 4. There are 17 residues in the CDR3. CDR3 in DNA: TGCGCCAGCAGCTTGGTACTAGCGGGGACTAACACCGGGGAGCTGTTTTTT. It translates to CASSLVLAGTNTGELFF.

J is TRBJ2-7 and V is TRBV28; D call uncertain. The V and J ends lost 5 bases and 0 bases respectively, with 14 bases between them. Germline CDR1 and CDR2: MDHEN and SYDVKM. CDR3 length: 15 amino acids. Here the CDR3 reads CASSLPSVSSYEQYF. The CDR3 DNA sequence: TGTGCCAGCAGTCTCCCCTCGGTGAGCTCCTACGAGCAGTACTTC.

This sequence joins TRBV2 and TRBJ1-3; no firm D call. This CDR3 spans 14 amino acids. V lost 6 bases, J lost 3 bases, and 12 bases lay in between. Germline-derived CDR1 and CDR2 are SNHLY and FYNNEI. This CDR3 is CASRRLVNGNTIYF. CDR3 coding DNA: TGTGCCAGCAGGCGTTTGGTGAATGGAAACACCATATATTTT.

CDR3 nucleotides: TGTGCCAGTAGTATGGGTACTACTAGCGGGGGTAGCACAGATACGCAGTATTTT. Protein: CASSMGTTSGGSTDTQYF. The chain employs TRBV19 and TRBJ2-3; TRBD2 matches 11 bases. This CDR3 has 18 residues. The germline V gene encodes CDR1 LNHDA and CDR2 SQIVND (reference sequence). The junction had 8 bases not matched to a gene; V was cut back by 3 bases and J by 0 bases.

The genes are TRBV5-1 and TRBJ2-5; 11 bases match TRBD2. From germline, CDR1 is SGHRS and CDR2 YFSETQ. There are 15 residues in the CDR3. V was clipped by 2 bases and J by 5 bases; unmatched bases: 5. CDR3 in amino acids: CASSFLAGGPETQYF. DNA for the CDR3: TGCGCCAGCAGCTTTTTAGCGGGGGGGCCGGAGACCCAGTACTTC.

This clone was detected only a few times. The chain recombines TRBV19 with TRBJ2-7; the D gene is possibly TRBD1 (6 bases). The CDR3 runs to 16 residues. The germline gives CDR1 LNHDA, CDR2 SQIVND (reference sequence). V was clipped by 0 bases and J by 5 bases, with 17 bases between them. CDR3 coding DNA: TGTGCCAGTAGTATAGAGGGGGCAGGGGATCTGGACGAGCAGTACGTC. Its translation: CASSIEGAGDLDEQYV.

Regarding this clone: Other DNA sequences in this specimen translate into the identical CDR3. The J gene is TRBJ2-3, the V gene TRBV2; a weak D match, TRBD2 (5 bases). The CDR3 extends over 15 amino acids. Germline assignment: CDR1 SNHLY and CDR2 FYNNEI. V lost 3 bases and J 6 bases, leaving 16 bases between the germline ends. This CDR3 reads CASSELPRAGDTQYF. In DNA, the CDR3 is TGTGCCAGCAGTGAGTTGCCGCGCGCGGGCGATACGCAGTATTTT. Supplemented by reference TRBV2 and TRBJ2-3, the full variable domain reads EPEVTQTPSHQVTQMGQEVILRCVPISNHLYFYWYRQILGQKVEFLVSFYNNEISEKSEIFDDQFSVERPDGSNFTLKIRSTKLEDSAMYFCASSELPRAGDTQYFGPGTRLTVL.

The V gene is TRBV7-8, the J gene TRBJ2-2; tentatively, D is TRBD1 (7 bases). CDR1 is SGHVS, CDR2 FQNEAQ, per germline. The CDR3 totals 16 residues. Trimming cost V 1 base and J 4 bases, with 13 bases left between them. CDR3 bases: TGTGCCAGCAGCTTAGACCAGGGGGGTGTCACCGGGGAGCTGTTTTTT. Its translation is CASSLDQGGVTGELFF.

The V call is TRBV6-2 or TRBV6-3, the J call TRBJ1-4; D is possibly TRBD1 (5 bases). Germline V gene sequence: CDR1 MNHEY, CDR2 SVGEGT. V was pared by 6 bases and J by 6 bases, with 17 bases between. There are 15 residues in the CDR3. The CDR3 DNA sequence: TGTGCCAGCAGCCCAGACAGCCCGAGATATGAAAAACTGTTTTTT. This codes for CASSPDSPRYEKLFF.

V gene TRBV5-1 combines with J gene TRBJ1-1; TRBD1 is a possible D gene (5 bases). The CDR3 has 16 residues. V was pared by 0 bases and J by 1 base, with 13 bases between. CDR1 and CDR2 from the germline V gene are SGHRS and YFSETQ. CDR3 nucleotide sequence: TGCGCCAGCAGCTTGGCCTTTGGGGCCTCGAACACTGAAGCTTTCTTT. It is translated as CASSLAFGASNTEAFF.

This clone was detected only once. This chain uses TRBV5-1 with TRBJ2-6; weak D call: TRBD2 (5 bases). V was shortened by 2 bases and J by 2 bases, with 14 bases between the two germline ends. The CDR3 length is 17 residues. Germline assignment: CDR1 SGHRS and CDR2 YFSETQ. The CDR3 DNA is TGCGCCAGCAGCTTATCAACGGGGTTCCCTGGGGCCAACGTCCTGACTTTC. Its protein product is CASSLSTGFPGANVLTF.

Here the CDR3 reads CASRLGQRDTGELFF. The CDR3 bases are TGTGCCAGCAGACTGGGACAGCGGGACACCGGGGAGCTGTTTTTT. V usage is TRBV28 and J usage is TRBJ2-2, with D possibly matching TRBD1 (7 bases). V dropped 6 bases and J dropped 3 bases, with 14 bases sitting between them. The CDR3 extends over 15 amino acids. From germline, CDR1 is MDHEN and CDR2 SYDVKM.

The J gene is TRBJ2-7, the V gene TRBV6-5, with TRBD1 as a possible D gene (6 bases). This CDR3 is 13 amino acids long. V was clipped by 6 bases and J by 3 bases, with 12 bases between them. CDR1 is MNHEY, CDR2 SVGAGI, per germline. The CDR3: CASRTQQGYEQYV. The DNA of the CDR3 is TGTGCCAGCAGAACACAACAGGGCTACGAGCAGTACGTC.

This chain joins TRBV3-1 (or the pseudogene TRBV3-2) and TRBJ1-3; 7 bases fit TRBD1. The germline V gene has CDR1 LGHDT and CDR2 YNNKEL (reference sequence). The CDR3 spans 14 residues. V was pared by 4 bases and J by 4 bases, with 4 bases of the junction left unmatched. The CDR3 loop reads CASSPTGDGNTIYF. CDR3 in DNA: TGTGCCAGCAGCCCCACAGGGGACGGAAACACCATATATTTT.

This clone was picked up one time. The chain combines TRBV2 with TRBJ1-2; the match to TRBD1 covers 7 bases. Germline V gene sequence: CDR1 SNHLY, CDR2 FYNNEI. The CDR3 length is 14 residues. The trim removed 8 bases at V and 4 bases at J, leaving 10 bases unmatched. The CDR3 spells CASPSRTGSYGYTF. CDR3 DNA: TGTGCCAGCCCGTCTCGGACAGGCTCCTATGGCTACACCTTC.

The CDR3 protein is CASSSGYQPQHF. CDR3 bases: TGTGCCAGCAGTTCGGGATATCAGCCCCAGCATTTT. This chain links TRBV28 with TRBJ1-5, with D hard to call. Germline CDR1 and CDR2: MDHEN and SYDVKM. The V end lost 4 bases, the J end lost 5 bases, and 6 bases lay between the germline ends. The CDR3 has 12 residues.